This T cell receptor beta chain comes out of a study of radiotherapy plus CTLA-4 blockade in lung cancer. Study overall: Of the patients, roughly 20% showed objective responses and about 30% attained disease control. Findings and limits, study-wide: According to reports, early shifts in blood T cell clones, alongside interferon-beta, forecast response most accurately.

This CDR3 region has 15 residues. V lost 6 bases, J lost 3 bases, and 18 bases lay in between. Germline V gene data show CDR1 as MNHEY and CDR2 as SVGAGI. Note on this clone: Its target is unknown.

The table came from immunoSEQ multiplex PCR; TCRdb's copy has only in-frame clones and leaves some out. The table includes 40,000 to 45,000 clones, 65% to 70% detected once. This material consisted of peripheral blood, taken from a patient treated with radiotherapy plus ipilimumab. This chain links TRBV6-5 with TRBJ2-7, with D perhaps matching TRBD2 (5 bases). The receptor comes from a human donor with non-small cell lung cancer who had a partial response to radiotherapy plus ipilimumab. CDR3 loop: CASRPDRDESYEQYF. CDR3 DNA sequence: TGTGCCAGCAGACCAGACCGGGATGAGAGCTACGAGCAGTACTTC.